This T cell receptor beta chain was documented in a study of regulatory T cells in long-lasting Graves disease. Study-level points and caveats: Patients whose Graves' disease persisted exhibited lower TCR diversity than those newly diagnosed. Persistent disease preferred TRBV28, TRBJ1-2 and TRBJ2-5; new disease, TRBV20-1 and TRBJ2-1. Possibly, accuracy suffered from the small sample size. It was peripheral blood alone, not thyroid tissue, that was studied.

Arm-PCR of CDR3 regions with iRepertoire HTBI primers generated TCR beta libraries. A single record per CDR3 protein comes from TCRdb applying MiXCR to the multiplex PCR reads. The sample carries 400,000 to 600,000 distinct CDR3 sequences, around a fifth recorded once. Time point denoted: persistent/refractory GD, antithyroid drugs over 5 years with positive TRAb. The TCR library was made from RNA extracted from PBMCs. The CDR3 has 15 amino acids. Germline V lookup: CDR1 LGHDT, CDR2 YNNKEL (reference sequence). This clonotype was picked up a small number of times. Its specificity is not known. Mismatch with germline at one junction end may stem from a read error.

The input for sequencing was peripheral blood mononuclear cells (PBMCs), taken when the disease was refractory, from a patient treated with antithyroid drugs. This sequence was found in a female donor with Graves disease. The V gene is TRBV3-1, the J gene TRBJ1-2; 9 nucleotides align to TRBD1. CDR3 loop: CASSRDRVLDLGPSF. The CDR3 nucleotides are TGTGCCAGCAGCCGGGACAGGGTCCTCGACTTAGGTCCTTCCTTC.